This TCR beta chain was found in a study of blood T cell repertoires in COVID-19. Turning to the study itself: Samples of COVID-19 (acute and convalescent) were obtained from the United States, Italy and Spain. The analysed material was cDNA or gDNA that came from T cells, B-cell-depleted T cells, or PBMCs.

As processed by the authors: Reference gene primer amplification gave nucleated cell count estimates. Some clones are missing from TCRdb's copy, which holds only in-frame ones; the method was immunoSEQ multiplex PCR. The V and J calls and clone size are taken from that table; D and trimming were inferred from the DNA. The table records about 260,000 clones, over 70% of them present only once. V shed 3 bases, J shed 0 bases, and the junction held 15 bases outside the gene matches. CDR3 size: 19 residues. CDR1 is SQVTM, CDR2 ANQGSEA, per germline. The specimen was peripheral blood. This chain uses TRBV29-1 with TRBJ2-1; TRBD2 agrees at 9 bases. The origin of this receptor is a woman aged 40 to 50 who had recovered from COVID-19. CDR3 region: CSVDIFASGIFGSYNEQFF. CDR3 nucleotides: TGCAGCGTTGACATCTTTGCTAGCGGGATATTCGGCTCCTACAATGAGCAGTTCTTC.